These 16 T cell receptor beta chains were all obtained from the same sample, sequenced in a study of identical twins (dated by TCRdb to the mid-2010s). Libraries were made using 5' RACE. Sequencing took place on an Illumina HiSeq 2000. TCRdb reprocessed the public reads (quality trimming at Q25 with fastp, clone calling with MiXCR) and kept in-frame beta chains. CDR3 protein duplicates are merged, each entry listing the most common genes and DNA. The sample table holds 200,000 to 250,000 distinct CDR3 sequences, of which about an eighth were seen once. Roughly 4% of the sample goes to the ten largest clones. These sequences were also reported in another study, on yellow fever vaccine responses in identical twins.

The sequenced sample was memory (CD45RO+) T cells sorted from blood. Explained via the paper, the cell subset or site label denotes: CD45RO+ enriched T cells. These receptors all stem from a woman aged 18-35 years in good health.

The rearrangement links TRBV27 to TRBJ2-7; 9 nucleotides match TRBD2. Germline values: CDR1 MNHEY, CDR2 SMNVEV (reference sequence). The CDR3 is 16 residues long. Trimming removed 2 bases from V and 6 bases from J; junction bases left unmatched: 11. This chain's CDR3 is CASSLVLAGQRGEQYF. CDR3 DNA: TGTGCCAGCAGTTTAGTCCTAGCGGGGCAGCGAGGCGAGCAGTACTTC.

The table lists this clonotype with a few counts. The gene calls are TRBV7-2 and TRBJ2-1, with 8 bases lining up with TRBD2. Trimming cost V 8 bases and J 5 bases; bases outside gene matches: 11. The CDR3 is 15 residues long. The germline gives CDR1 SGHTA, CDR2 FQGNSA. The CDR3 reads CASDLAGGWDNEQFF. Here the CDR3 DNA reads TGTGCCAGCGATCTCGCGGGAGGTTGGGACAATGAGCAGTTCTTC.

A few counts support this clonotype. CDR3: CAISESMTSGDNEQFF. In DNA, the CDR3 is TGTGCCATCAGTGAGTCAATGACTAGCGGGGACAATGAGCAGTTCTTC. This rearrangement joins TRBV10-3 to TRBJ2-1; 11 positions match TRBD2. With V trimmed by 0 bases and J by 5 bases, 3 bases remained unmatched. The CDR3 runs to 16 residues. CDR1 and CDR2 from the germline V gene are ENHRY and SYGVKD.

The chain has TRBV20-1 and TRBJ2-5, with a possible D match to TRBD2 (5 bases). CDR1 and CDR2 (germline): DFQATT, SNEGSKA (reference sequence). This CDR3 has 13 residues. Deletions cut 2 bases from V and 6 bases from J, with 13 bases between. The CDR3 coding sequence is TGCAGTGCTAGACACCGGACTCTTCAGACCCAGTACTTC. Amino acids: CSARHRTLQTQYF.

This clonotype occurred a few times. V is TRBV2 and J is TRBJ2-1; 8 nucleotides agree with TRBD2. Germline trimming cut 7 bases from V and 12 bases from J; bases unmatched to any gene: 17. CDR1 SNHLY and CDR2 FYNNEI come from the germline V gene. The CDR3 length is 15 residues. The DNA of the CDR3 is TGTGCCAGCACCCGGGGCGAGCGGGGGAAACCAGGGCAGTTCTTC. This sequence encodes CASTRGERGKPGQFF.

There are many counts of this clonotype. This sequence joins TRBV18 and TRBJ2-3; 9 bases are a match to TRBD1. In germline, CDR1 is KGHSH, CDR2 LQKENI. This CDR3 region has 15 residues. Losses at the gene ends were 6 bases for V and 0 bases for J; bases not matched to a gene: 4. The CDR3 region is CASSTGGGSTDTQYF. DNA for the CDR3: TGTGCCAGCTCTACAGGGGGCGGTAGCACAGATACGCAGTATTTT.

This clonotype was counted at least ten times. The chain combines TRBV12-3 or TRBV12-4 with TRBJ1-2, with a weak D call TRBD1 (6 bases). The V end was cut by 5 bases, the J end by 5 bases, with 18 bases between. There are 15 residues in the CDR3. CDR3 sequence: CASSGGSGQRYGYTF. CDR3 nucleotides: TGTGCCAGCAGTGGGGGTTCCGGACAGAGATATGGCTACACCTTC.

This clonotype was seen ten or more times. CDR3 DNA: TGTGCCAGCAGCGTAGGGACCGCCGGCGGGGAGCTGTTTTTT. It translates to CASSVGTAGGELFF. This chain uses TRBV9 with TRBJ2-2; D gene unclear. V was clipped by 0 bases and J by 7 bases, with 10 bases between them. The CDR3 is 14 residues long. Per germline, CDR1 SGDLS and CDR2 YYNGEE.

This clonotype was observed many times. The chain couples TRBV25-1 to TRBJ2-7; D remains unclear. There are 11 residues in the CDR3. The germline V and J ends were trimmed by 4 bases and 2 bases, with 3 bases remaining between them. Germline CDR1 and CDR2: MGHDK and SYGVNS. CDR3 residues: CASSGTYEQYF. The CDR3 DNA reads TGTGCCAGCAGTGGAACCTACGAGCAGTACTTC.

This clonotype came up many times. This sequence joins TRBV4-1 and TRBJ2-7, with D unresolved. Trimming removed 0 bases from V and 7 bases from J, with 16 bases in between. The germline V gene has CDR1 MGHRA and CDR2 YSYEKL. This CDR3 is 15 amino acids long. CDR3 residues: CASSQDSATNGEQYF. The CDR3, as DNA: TGCGCCAGCAGCCAAGATTCGGCGACGAACGGGGAGCAGTACTTC.

The chain links TRBV6-1 to TRBJ2-1, with TRBD2 identical over 7 bases. The germline V gene encodes CDR1 MNHNS and CDR2 SASEGT. The J segment lost 4 bases and the V segment lost 5 bases, leaving 8 bases of the junction unmatched. The CDR3 runs to 15 residues. Here the CDR3 reads CASSRLAVAYNEQFF. The CDR3 DNA follows: TGTGCCAGCAGTCGGCTAGCGGTTGCTTACAATGAGCAGTTCTTC.

This clonotype was seen only a few times. This chain connects TRBV25-1 to TRBJ2-2; D not certain. Germline lookup yields CDR1 MGHDK and CDR2 SYGVNS. Trimming pared 5 bases from V and 6 bases from J, leaving 10 bases between. The CDR3 covers 13 residues. CDR3 nucleotides: TGTGCCAGCAGTTTCTACGGATCCGGGGAGCTGTTTTTT. This sequence encodes CASSFYGSGELFF.

This clonotype showed up just a few times. The chain uses TRBV7-2 and TRBJ2-7; 7 bases map to TRBD1. Germline CDR1 is SGHTA and CDR2 is FQGNSA. This CDR3 contains 15 residues. V dropped 3 bases and J dropped 3; count of bases not matched to a gene: 8. This CDR3 is CASSFTLDRSYEQYF. The CDR3 DNA follows: TGTGCCAGCAGCTTTACCTTGGACAGGAGCTACGAGCAGTACTTC.

This clonotype was seen ten or more times. This chain links TRBV5-1 with TRBJ2-2; TRBD1 is a possible D gene (5 bases). The CDR3 length is 13 residues. CDR1 is SGHRS, CDR2 YFSETQ, per germline. Trimming pared 0 bases from V and 6 bases from J, leaving 6 bases between. CDR3 loop: CASSLEGPGELFF. The CDR3 DNA follows: TGCGCCAGCAGCTTGGAGGGGCCCGGGGAGCTGTTTTTT.

This clonotype was found many times. At one boundary the junction diverges from the germline segment, which might be a read error. The chain couples TRBV29-1 to TRBJ2-3; tentative D call: TRBD1 (5 bases). This CDR3 contains 12 residues. Germline V gene lookup returns CDR1 SQVTM and CDR2 ANQGSEA. The CDR3 loop is CSVAGQTDTQYF. The CDR3, as DNA: TGCAGTGTTGCAGGGCAAACAGATACGCAGTATTTT.

A few counts support this clonotype. The chain joins TRBV24-1 to TRBJ2-5; 10 positions agree with TRBD1. Germline V lookup: CDR1 KGHDR, CDR2 SFDVKD. Trimming at V came to 3 bases and at J to 5 bases, leaving 11 bases not matched to a gene. This CDR3 is 17 amino acids long. CDR3 sequence reads: CATSDIETGTGVETQYF. The CDR3 DNA follows: TGTGCCACCAGTGATATAGAAACCGGGACAGGGGTTGAGACCCAGTACTTC.